Listed below are T cell receptor beta chains from one sample, sequenced in a study of cytomegalovirus exposure and HLA in healthy donors. The assay was immunoSEQ multiplex PCR, and TCRdb's table has in-frame clones only and misses some. The sample has about 90,000 clones; around 85% are singletons. The sequencing input was PBMCs. All receptors come from a man aged 18-30 years in good health and CMV-seronegative. The CDR3 runs from the conserved cysteine through the conserved F or W. The D gene is left open where the match is weak. A row's size may be missing; if present it is once, few, many or a size class.

TRBV6-1	NA	once	TRBJ1-6	CASSEAGRIGGSPLHF	TGTGCCAGCAGTGAAGCCGGCAGGATAGGAGGCTCACCCCTCCACTTT
TRBV2	TRBD1	once	TRBJ2-7	CASGFDRGIFEQYF	TGTGCCAGCGGGTTCGACAGGGGGATTTTCGAGCAGTACTTC
TRBV6-1	TRBD1	once	TRBJ1-1	CASNLGQNVEAFF	TGTGCCAGCAACCTGGGACAGAACGTTGAAGCTTTCTTT
TRBV6-4	TRBD2	many	TRBJ2-1	CASSDRAGAYNEQFF	TGTGCCAGCAGTGATAGGGCGGGAGCTTACAATGAGCAGTTCTTC
TRBV9	NA	NA	TRBJ1-3	CASSGRIGGRTGNTIYF	TGTGCCAGCAGCGGACGGATTGGGGGGAGAACTGGAAACACCATATATTTT
TRBV28	TRBD1	NA	TRBJ1-2	CASNSMAGGTYGYTF	TGTGCCAGCAACTCGATGGCAGGGGGCACCTATGGCTACACCTTC
TRBV9	TRBD1	NA	TRBJ2-3	CASTGQGKSTDTQYF	TGTGCCAGCACGGGACAGGGCAAATCCACAGATACGCAGTATTTT
TRBV5-1	NA	NA	TRBJ2-2	CASSLVQITGELFF	TGCGCCAGCAGCTTGGTTCAGATCACCGGGGAGCTGTTTTTT
TRBV19	NA	NA	TRBJ1-5	CASSIVVGNQPQHF	TGTGCCAGTAGTATAGTGGTAGGCAATCAGCCCCAGCATTTT
TRBV7-9	NA	NA	TRBJ1-4	CASSQQGVKKLFF	TGTGCCAGCAGCCAACAGGGTGTCAAAAAACTGTTTTTT
TRBV4-1	NA	NA	TRBJ1-1	CASSQFPRGSSTEAFF	TGCGCCAGCAGCCAATTCCCGCGGGGGTCGAGCACTGAAGCTTTCTTT
TRBV6-1	NA	NA	TRBJ2-1	CASTREVTIGEQFF	TGTGCCAGCACCCGTGAGGTTACGATCGGTGAGCAGTTCTTC
TRBV6-8	NA	NA	TRBJ2-1	CASRRPKERAFYNEQFF	TGTGCCAGCAGGCGGCCGAAGGAGCGGGCCTTCTACAATGAGCAGTTCTTC
TRBV9	NA	NA	TRBJ2-1	CASSVLAGAPGEQFF	TGTGCCAGCAGCGTATTGGCGGGGGCCCCCGGTGAGCAGTTCTTC
TRBV13	TRBD1	NA	TRBJ1-1	CASSSGTGGAGSDLTEAFF	TGTGCCAGCAGCTCGGGGACAGGGGGCGCAGGGAGCGATCTCACTGAAGCTTTCTTT
TRBV9	TRBD1	NA	TRBJ1-6	CASSTRMVSTGESPLHF	TGTGCCAGCAGCACACGCATGGTATCGACAGGGGAATCACCCCTCCACTTT
TRBV6-5	NA	NA	TRBJ2-1	CASSYSGGSSYNEQFF	TGTGCCAGCAGTTACTCTGGGGGGAGCTCCTACAATGAGCAGTTCTTC
TRBV5-1	TRBD2	NA	TRBJ2-6	CASSRTSGLSLDNVLTF	TGCGCCAGCAGCCGAACTAGCGGGTTATCCCTTGACAACGTCCTGACTTTC
TRBV11-2	TRBD2	NA	TRBJ2-1	CASSAGLATYNEQFF	TGTGCCAGCAGCGCCGGACTAGCGACCTACAATGAGCAGTTCTTC
TRBV2	TRBD1	NA	TRBJ2-7	CASSEGKGQGADEQYF	TGTGCCAGCAGTGAAGGAAAGGGACAGGGGGCGGATGAGCAGTACTTC
TRBV6-5	NA	NA	TRBJ1-2	CASRRSGGLGYTF	TGTGCCAGCAGGAGATCAGGAGGGCTTGGCTACACCTTC